The 7 T cell receptor beta chains given below trace back to one sample, sequenced in a study of regulatory T cells in long-lasting Graves disease. Time point described: newly diagnosed GD, antithyroid drugs for less than 3 months. The TCR library was made from RNA extracted from PBMCs. To make TCR beta libraries, researchers used iRepertoire HTBI primers and Arm-PCR of CDR3 regions. Via MiXCR, TCRdb re-called the multiplex PCR reads, giving one row per CDR3 protein. The repertoire holds about 220,000 distinct CDR3 sequences, with roughly a fifth as singletons. This sample also belongs to another study, concerning T cells in Graves' hyperthyroidism and ophthalmopathy.

The material sequenced was peripheral blood mononuclear cells (PBMCs), taken at new diagnosis, from a patient treated with antithyroid drugs. These receptors all stem from a woman aged 25 to 39 with Graves disease.

This clonotype was counted between two and nine times. The chain has TRBV20-1 and TRBJ2-5; perhaps TRBD2 as D (6 bases). Per the germline V gene, CDR1 is DFQATT and CDR2 is SNEGSKA (reference sequence). Trimming cost V 5 bases and J 2 bases, with 21 bases left between them. This CDR3 spans 16 amino acids. The CDR3 loop is CSALLNSPGVQETQYF. CDR3 bases: TGCAGTGCTCTCCTCAACTCCCCGGGGGTACAAGAGACCCAGTACTTC.

CDR3 residues: CASRLQGWENIQYF. CDR3 bases: TGTGCCAGTAGACTACAGGGGTGGGAAAACATTCAGTACTTC. The V and J genes are TRBV19 and TRBJ2-4, with 7 bases aligning to TRBD1. CDR3 length: 14 amino acids. Losses at the gene ends were 6 bases for V and 5 bases for J; bases not matched to a gene: 7. From germline, CDR1 is LNHDA and CDR2 SQIVND (reference sequence). Using reference TRBV19 and TRBJ2-4 for the parts outside the CDR3, the full variable domain is DGGITQSPKYLFRKEGQNVTLSCEQNLNHDAMYWYRQDPGQGLRLIYYSQIVNDFQKGDIAEGYSVSREKKESFPLTVTSAQKNPTAFYLCASRLQGWENIQYFGAGTRLSVL.

This clonotype was counted many times. The chain uses TRBV20-1 and TRBJ2-3; D may be TRBD1 (6 bases). Trimming took off 7 bases at V and 2 bases at J, with 13 bases between the two ends. This CDR3 has 13 residues. The germline V gene has CDR1 DFQATT and CDR2 SNEGSKA (reference sequence). The CDR3 region is CSVRTAATDTQYF. The CDR3 DNA is TGCAGTGTCCGGACAGCTGCCACAGATACGCAGTATTTT.

This clonotype showed up just a few times. The chain recombines TRBV12-3 or TRBV12-4 with TRBJ2-5; 14 bases map to TRBD2. This CDR3 comprises 19 residues. V dropped 3 bases and J dropped 5; count of bases not matched to a gene: 14. CDR3 region: CASSFGLAGGGTRGETQYF. CDR3 in DNA: TGTGCCAGCAGTTTCGGACTAGCGGGAGGAGGCACCCGGGGGGAGACCCAGTACTTC.

This clonotype was counted ten times or more. This chain connects TRBV20-1 to TRBJ1-5; D is unresolved. Germline lookup yields CDR1 DFQATT and CDR2 SNEGSKA (reference sequence). V was shortened by 6 bases and J by 2 bases, with 14 bases between the two germline ends. The CDR3 runs 14 residues. The CDR3 DNA sequence: TGCAGTGCGATGGGAGGGATGGGCAATCAGCCCCAGCATTTT. Protein product: CSAMGGMGNQPQHF.

Of note for this clonotype: A clone one base away is much larger, so this may be a read error. This chain joins TRBV20-1 and TRBJ2-1; the match to TRBD2 covers 12 bases. The CDR3 length is 15 residues. From germline, CDR1 is DFQATT and CDR2 SNEGSKA (reference sequence). The CDR3 is CSARRTSGGYNERFF. The CDR3 DNA reads as TGCAGTGCGCGACGTACTAGCGGGGGGTACAATGAGCGGTTCTTC.

Note on this clonotype: Only one base separates this from a far larger clonotype, so it likely reflects a read error. The V gene is TRBV7-9, the J gene TRBJ1-1; D is undetermined. The germline V gene encodes CDR1 SEHNR and CDR2 FQNEAQ (reference sequence). The CDR3 is 15 residues long. CDR3: CASSLVSGGNTEAFF. The DNA of the CDR3 is TGCGCCAGCAGCTTGGTCTCAGGTGGTAACACTGAAGCTTTCTTT.